This TCR beta chain was captured in a study of Ad26.COV2.S vaccination and SARS-CoV-2 variants. Looking at the study overall: A participant enrolled in the COV1001 Ad26.COV2.S trial arm provided the sample. The study, taken as a whole, reports: People given the vaccine had a wider spike-specific TCR breadth than placebo recipients did.

The treatment was: over 15 received Ad26.COV2.S at low or high dose, single or two shots; several received placebo; per-sample allocation not given. Sampling was done on day 63 after the first vaccine or placebo injection. The individual, an adult aged 18-55 years, was a donor in Boston. The length of the CDR3 is 11 residues. Trimming cost V 0 bases and J 7 bases, with 4 bases left between them. Germline V CDR1 and CDR2: PRHDT, FYEKMQ (reference sequence). Turning to this clone: What it recognizes is unknown.

TCRdb's table, derived via immunoSEQ multiplex PCR, lists solely in-frame clones and lacks some. The sample consists of over 300,000 clones, 80% to 90% of them appearing once. The V gene is TRBV13, the J gene TRBJ2-7; D is unclear. The source material was peripheral blood, sampled in a trial of Ad26.COV2.S vaccine versus placebo. The sequence came from a person aged 18-65 years who received the Ad26.COV2.S COVID-19 vaccine or a placebo. DNA of the CDR3: TGTGCCAGCAGCTTAGGTCGGGAGCAGTACTTC. This sequence encodes CASSLGREQYF.